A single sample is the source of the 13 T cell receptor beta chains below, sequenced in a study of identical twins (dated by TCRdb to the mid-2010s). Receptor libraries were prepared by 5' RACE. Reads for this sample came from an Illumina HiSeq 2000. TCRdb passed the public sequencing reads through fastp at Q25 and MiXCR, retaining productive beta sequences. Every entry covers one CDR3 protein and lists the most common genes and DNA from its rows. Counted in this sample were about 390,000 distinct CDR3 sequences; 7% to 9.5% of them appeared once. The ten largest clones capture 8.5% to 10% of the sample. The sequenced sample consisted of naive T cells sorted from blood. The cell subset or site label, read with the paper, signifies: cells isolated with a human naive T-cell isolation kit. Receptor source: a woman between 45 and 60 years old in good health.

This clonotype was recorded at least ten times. The CDR3 DNA follows: TGTGCCAGCAGCCCGGGACAGAACAATCAGCCCCAGCATTTT. This encodes CASSPGQNNQPQHF. V gene TRBV12-3 or TRBV12-4 combines with J gene TRBJ1-5; 7 nucleotides line up with TRBD1. The CDR3 covers 14 residues. V lost 6 bases and J lost 3; bases outside the gene matches: 5.

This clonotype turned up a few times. CDR3 DNA: TGTGCCAGCAGCTTAGTAGCGGGAGTGATGGGGCCAGATACGCAGTATTTT. This codes for CASSLVAGVMGPDTQYF. V is TRBV7-2 and J is TRBJ2-3, with 9 nucleotides matching TRBD2. V gave up 1 base and J gave up 4 bases; unmatched junction bases: 9. Germline V gene data show CDR1 as SGHTA and CDR2 as FQGNSA. This CDR3 contains 17 residues. Combining the CDR3 with reference TRBV7-2 and TRBJ2-3 gives the whole variable domain GAGVSQSPSNKVTEKGKDVELRCDPISGHTALYWYRQSLGQGLEFLIYFQGNSAPDKSGLPSDRFSAERTGGSVSTLTIQRTQQEDSAVYLCASSLVAGVMGPDTQYFGPGTRLTVL.

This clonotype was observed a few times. CDR3 residues: CASSATGGGYNEQFF. The CDR3 nucleotides read TGTGCCAGCAGCGCGACAGGGGGGGGATACAATGAGCAGTTCTTC. This chain connects TRBV2 to TRBJ2-1, with 9 bases that match TRBD1. The germline V gene has CDR1 SNHLY and CDR2 FYNNEI. Trimming at V came to 6 bases and at J to 4 bases, leaving 7 bases not matched to a gene. The CDR3 is 15 amino acids.

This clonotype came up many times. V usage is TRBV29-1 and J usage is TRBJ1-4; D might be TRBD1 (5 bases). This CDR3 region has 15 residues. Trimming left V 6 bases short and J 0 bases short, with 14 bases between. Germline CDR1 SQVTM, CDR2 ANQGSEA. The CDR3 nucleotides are TGCAGCGTAAGCCCCACACAGGCAACTAATGAAAAACTGTTTTTT. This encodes CSVSPTQATNEKLFF.

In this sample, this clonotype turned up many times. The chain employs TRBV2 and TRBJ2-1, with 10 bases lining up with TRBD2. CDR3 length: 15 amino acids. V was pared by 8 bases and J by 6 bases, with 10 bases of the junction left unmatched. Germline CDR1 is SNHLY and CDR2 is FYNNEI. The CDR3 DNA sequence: TGTGCCAGCGGGACCCCTAGCGGGAGTGCCAATGAGCAGTTCTTC. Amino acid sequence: CASGTPSGSANEQFF.

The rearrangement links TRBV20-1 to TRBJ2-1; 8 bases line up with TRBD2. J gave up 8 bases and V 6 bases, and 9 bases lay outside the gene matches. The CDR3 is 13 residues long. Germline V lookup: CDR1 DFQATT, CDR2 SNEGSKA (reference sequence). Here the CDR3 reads CSASGRAVDEQFF. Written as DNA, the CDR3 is TGCAGTGCCAGCGGGAGAGCGGTCGATGAGCAGTTCTTC.

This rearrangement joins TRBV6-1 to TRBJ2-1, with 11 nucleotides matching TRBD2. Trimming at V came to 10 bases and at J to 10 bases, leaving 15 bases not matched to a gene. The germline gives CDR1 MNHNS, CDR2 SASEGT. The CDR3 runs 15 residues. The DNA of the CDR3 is TGTGCCACCCCTGTGAGCTCGCCTAGCGGGAGGGAGCAGTTCTTC. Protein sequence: CATPVSSPSGREQFF.

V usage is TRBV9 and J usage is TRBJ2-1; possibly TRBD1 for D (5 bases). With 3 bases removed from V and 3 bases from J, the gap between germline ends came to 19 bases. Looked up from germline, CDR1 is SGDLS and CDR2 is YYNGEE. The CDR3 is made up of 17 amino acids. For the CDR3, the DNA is TGTGCCAGCAGCGCCCCCAGGGCAGGGCTGGTCTACAATGAGCAGTTCTTC. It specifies CASSAPRAGLVYNEQFF.

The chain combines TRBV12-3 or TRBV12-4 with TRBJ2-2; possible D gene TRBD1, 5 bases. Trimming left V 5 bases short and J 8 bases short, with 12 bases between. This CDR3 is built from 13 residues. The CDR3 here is CASSPLGAGELFF. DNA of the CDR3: TGTGCCAGCAGTCCTCTAGGGGCGGGGGAGCTGTTTTTT.

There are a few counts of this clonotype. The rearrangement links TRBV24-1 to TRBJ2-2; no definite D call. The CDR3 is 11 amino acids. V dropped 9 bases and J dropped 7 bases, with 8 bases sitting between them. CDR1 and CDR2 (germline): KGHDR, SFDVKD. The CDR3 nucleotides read TGTGCCACCCAGCAGAACGGGGAGCTGTTTTTT. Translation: CATQQNGELFF.

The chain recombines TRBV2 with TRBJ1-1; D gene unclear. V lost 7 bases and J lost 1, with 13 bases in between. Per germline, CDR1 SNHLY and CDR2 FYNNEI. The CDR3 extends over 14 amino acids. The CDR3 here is CASTPRTANTEAFF. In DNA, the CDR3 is TGTGCCAGCACCCCTAGGACGGCGAACACTGAAGCTTTCTTT.

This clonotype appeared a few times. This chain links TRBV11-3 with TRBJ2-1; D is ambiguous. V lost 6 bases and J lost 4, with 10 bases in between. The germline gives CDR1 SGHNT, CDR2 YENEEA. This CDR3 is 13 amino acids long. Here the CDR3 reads CASRYTAYNEQFF. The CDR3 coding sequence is TGTGCCAGCAGGTACACAGCGTACAATGAGCAGTTCTTC.

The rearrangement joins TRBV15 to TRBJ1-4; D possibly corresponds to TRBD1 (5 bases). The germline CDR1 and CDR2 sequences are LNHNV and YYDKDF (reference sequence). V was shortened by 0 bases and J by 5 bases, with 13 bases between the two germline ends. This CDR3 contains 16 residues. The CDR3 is CATSREVRDANEKLFF. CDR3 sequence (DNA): TGTGCCACCAGCAGAGAGGTTCGGGACGCAAATGAAAAACTGTTTTTT. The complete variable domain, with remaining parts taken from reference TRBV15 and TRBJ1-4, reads DAMVIQNPRYQVTQFGKPVTLSCSQTLNHNVMYWYQQKSSQAPKLLFHYYDKDFNNEADTPDNFQSRRPNTSFCFLDIRSPGLGDTAMYLCATSREVRDANEKLFFGSGTQLSVL.